This T cell receptor (beta chain) emerged from a study of response to subunit inactivated influenza vaccine. Study outcomes and limitations: The authors suggested that few new T cells are recruited per seasonal influenza vaccination.

There are many counts of this clonotype. What it binds is not known. Using its own MiXCR run on the RT-PCR reads, TCRdb lists one record per CDR3 protein. The sample gives about 650,000 distinct CDR3 sequences, about a sixth of which show up once; under 14% is in the top ten. The origin of this receptor is a middle-aged man who received an inactivated influenza vaccine. Sequencing used PBMCs from blood, obtained 11 to 12 days after vaccination.

The CDR3 region is CASRGLGVSTDTQYF. Written as DNA, the CDR3 is TGTGCCAGCAGGGGACTCGGCGTAAGCACAGATACGCAGTATTTT. The chain is built from TRBV12-3 or TRBV12-4 and TRBJ2-3, with D possibly matching TRBD2 (6 bases). The CDR3 consists of 15 residues. The V end lost 6 bases, the J end lost 0 bases, and 13 bases lay between the germline ends.